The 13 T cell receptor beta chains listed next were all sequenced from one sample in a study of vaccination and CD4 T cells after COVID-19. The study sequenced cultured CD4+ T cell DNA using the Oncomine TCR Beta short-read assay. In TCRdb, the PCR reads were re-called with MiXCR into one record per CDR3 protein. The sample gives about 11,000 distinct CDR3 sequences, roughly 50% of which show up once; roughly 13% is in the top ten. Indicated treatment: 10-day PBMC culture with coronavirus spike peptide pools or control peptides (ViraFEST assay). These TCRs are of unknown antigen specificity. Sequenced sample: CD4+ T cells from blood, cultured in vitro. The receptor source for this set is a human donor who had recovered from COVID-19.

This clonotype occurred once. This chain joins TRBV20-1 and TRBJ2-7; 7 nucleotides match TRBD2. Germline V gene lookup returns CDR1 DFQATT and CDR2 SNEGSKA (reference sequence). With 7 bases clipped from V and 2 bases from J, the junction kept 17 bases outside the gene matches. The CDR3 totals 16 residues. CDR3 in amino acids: CSVPGDGGISAYEQYF. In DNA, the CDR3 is TGCAGTGTTCCGGGGGACGGGGGGATTAGTGCCTACGAGCAGTACTTC.

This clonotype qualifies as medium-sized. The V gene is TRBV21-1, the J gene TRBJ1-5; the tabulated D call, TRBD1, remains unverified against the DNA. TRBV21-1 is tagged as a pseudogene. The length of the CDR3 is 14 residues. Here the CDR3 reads CASRRTGSNQPQHF. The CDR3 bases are TGTGCCAGCAGGAGGACAGGGAGCAATCAGCCCCAGCATTTT.

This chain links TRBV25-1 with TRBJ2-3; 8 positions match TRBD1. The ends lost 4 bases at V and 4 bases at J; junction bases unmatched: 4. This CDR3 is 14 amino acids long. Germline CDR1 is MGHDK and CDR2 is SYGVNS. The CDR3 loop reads CASSASGGSDTQYF. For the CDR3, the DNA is TGTGCCAGCAGTGCGTCAGGGGGCTCAGATACGCAGTATTTT.

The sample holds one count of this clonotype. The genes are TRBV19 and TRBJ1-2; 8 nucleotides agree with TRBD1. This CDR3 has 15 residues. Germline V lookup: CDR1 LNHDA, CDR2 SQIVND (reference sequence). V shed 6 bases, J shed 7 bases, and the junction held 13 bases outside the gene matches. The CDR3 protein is CASSRGRLGVTGYTF. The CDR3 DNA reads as TGTGCCAGTAGCAGGGGGCGCCTCGGGGTTACTGGCTACACCTTC.

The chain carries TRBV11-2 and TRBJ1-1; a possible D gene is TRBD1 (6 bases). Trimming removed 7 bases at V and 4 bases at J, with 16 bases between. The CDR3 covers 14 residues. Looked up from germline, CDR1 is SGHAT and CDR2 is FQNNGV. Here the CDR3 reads CASKSPGGLTEAFF. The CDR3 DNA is TGTGCCAGCAAGTCCCCGGGGGGGCTCACTGAAGCTTTCTTT.

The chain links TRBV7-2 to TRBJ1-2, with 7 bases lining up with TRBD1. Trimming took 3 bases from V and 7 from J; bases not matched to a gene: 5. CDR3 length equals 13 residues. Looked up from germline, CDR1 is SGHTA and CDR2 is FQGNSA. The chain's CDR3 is CASSLGQTPGYTF. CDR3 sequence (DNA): TGTGCCAGCAGCTTGGGACAGACCCCTGGCTACACCTTC.

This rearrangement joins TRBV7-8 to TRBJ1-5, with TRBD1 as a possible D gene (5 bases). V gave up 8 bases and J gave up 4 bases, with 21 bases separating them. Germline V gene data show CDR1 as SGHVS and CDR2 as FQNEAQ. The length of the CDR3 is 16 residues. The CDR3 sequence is CASGQGVGTSNQPQHF. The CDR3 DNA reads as TGTGCCAGCGGTCAAGGGGTGGGGACGAGTAATCAGCCCCAGCATTTT.

The CDR3 region has the DNA TGCAGTGCTAGACCTACGCTTTGGGCGGGAATTAACACCGGGGAGCTGTTTTTT. Residues: CSARPTLWAGINTGELFF. The chain couples TRBV20-1 to TRBJ2-2; D is perhaps TRBD2 (6 bases). The CDR3 spans 18 residues. Per the germline V gene, CDR1 is DFQATT and CDR2 is SNEGSKA (reference sequence). The V end lost 2 bases, the J end lost 2 bases, and 21 bases lay between the germline ends.

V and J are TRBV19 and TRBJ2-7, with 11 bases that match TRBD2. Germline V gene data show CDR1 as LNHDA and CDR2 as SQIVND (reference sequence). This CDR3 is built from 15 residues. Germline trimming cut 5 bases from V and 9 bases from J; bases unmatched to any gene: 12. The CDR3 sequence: CASSVQTSGNVPQYF. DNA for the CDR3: TGTGCCAGTAGTGTTCAGACTAGCGGGAATGTACCGCAGTACTTC.

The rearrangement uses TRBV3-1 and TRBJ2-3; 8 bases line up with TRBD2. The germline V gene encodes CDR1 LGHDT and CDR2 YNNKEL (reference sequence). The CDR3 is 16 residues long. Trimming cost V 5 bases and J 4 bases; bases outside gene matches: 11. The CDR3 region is CASSFPTSGSADTQYF. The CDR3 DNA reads TGTGCCAGCAGCTTTCCGACAAGCGGGAGCGCAGATACGCAGTATTTT.

CDR3 amino acids: CASSLGTNSNQPQHF. In DNA, the CDR3 is TGCGCCAGCAGCTTGGGGACAAACTCCAATCAGCCCCAGCATTTT. This chain joins TRBV5-1 and TRBJ1-5, with D maybe TRBD1 (5 bases). Trimming shortened V by 0 bases and J by 3 bases, and 10 bases separated the two germline ends. CDR3 size: 15 residues. CDR1 is SGHRS and CDR2 is YFSETQ in the germline V gene.

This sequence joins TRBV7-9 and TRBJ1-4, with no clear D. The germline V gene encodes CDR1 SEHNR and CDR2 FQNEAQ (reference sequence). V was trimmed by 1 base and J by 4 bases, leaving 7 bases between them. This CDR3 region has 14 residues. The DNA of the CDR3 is TGTGCCAGCAGCTTAGACGCGAATAATGAAAAACTGTTTTTT. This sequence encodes CASSLDANNEKLFF.

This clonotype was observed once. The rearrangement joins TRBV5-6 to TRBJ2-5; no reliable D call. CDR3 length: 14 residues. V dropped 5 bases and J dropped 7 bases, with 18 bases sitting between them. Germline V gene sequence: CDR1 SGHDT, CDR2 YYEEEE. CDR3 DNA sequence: TGTGCCAGCAGAGCGAAAGCAGAGTTGGGGACCCAGTACTTC. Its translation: CASRAKAELGTQYF.